The 13 T cell receptor beta chains below were found in one sample sequenced in a study of CD8+ T cells in alopecia areata. After isolation, RNA underwent reverse transcription to generate cDNA as the sequencing template. The protocol was immunoSEQ multiplex PCR, while the TCRdb copy is restricted to in-frame clones and leaves out a portion. In the table there are some 200,000 clones, roughly 56% of which are singletons. Sequenced input: CD8+ T cells sorted from blood. The receptors stem from a human donor in good health.

On this clone: Other DNA variants within this sample encode the same CDR3. V gene TRBV29-1 combines with J gene TRBJ1-2, with D unclear. The CDR3 covers 11 residues. Germline CDR1 and CDR2: SQVTM and ANQGSEA. With 0 bases removed from V and 8 bases from J, the gap between germline ends came to 7 bases. CDR3 nucleotides: TGCAGCGTTGAAGATCTAGGGGGCTACACCTTC. Protein sequence: CSVEDLGGYTF.

This clone has just one count. The rearrangement uses TRBV9 and TRBJ1-1; possibly TRBD1 for D (5 bases). Germline values: CDR1 SGDLS, CDR2 YYNGEE. The CDR3 is 16 residues long. Trimming removed 4 bases at V and 2 bases at J, with 18 bases between. The CDR3, as DNA: TGTGCCAGCAGCCAGGGAGGAAAAGGGCATAACACTGAAGCTTTCTTT. Translating gives CASSQGGKGHNTEAFF.

This clone has a handful of counts. At one of its ends the junction is not consistent with the germline gene, which may arise from a read error. The chain has TRBV29-1 and TRBJ2-7; 7 bases match TRBD2. CDR1 is SQVTM and CDR2 is ANQGSEA in the germline V gene. This CDR3 region has 13 residues. CDR3 DNA: TGCAGCGTCGAAGCGGCGGGAGACTACGAGCAGTACTTC. This translates into CSVEAAGDYEQYF.

The chain uses TRBV6-6 and TRBJ2-5; D uncertain. V dropped 0 bases and J dropped 10 bases, with 18 bases sitting between them. The CDR3 runs to 15 residues. Germline CDR1 MNHNY, CDR2 SVGAGI (reference sequence). CDR3: CASSYSISKKEGQYF. In DNA, the CDR3 is TGTGCCAGCAGTTACTCGATCTCGAAGAAAGAAGGCCAGTACTTC.

The chain combines TRBV7-9 with TRBJ2-7; the D is unclear. Germline CDR1 and CDR2: SEHNR and FQNEAQ (reference sequence). The V gene lost 3 bases and the J gene lost 0 bases, with 3 bases spanning the gap. The CDR3 runs 12 residues. The CDR3 DNA is TGTGCCAGCAGCTTCAGCTCCTACGAGCAGTACTTC. Translating it yields CASSFSSYEQYF.

The chain links TRBV5-1 to TRBJ2-7, with 8 bases identical to TRBD2. The CDR3 totals 15 residues. Germline V lookup: CDR1 SGHRS, CDR2 YFSETQ. Trimming cost V 4 bases and J 4 bases; bases outside gene matches: 10. The CDR3 bases are TGCGCCAGCAGCCTTTACGGGGGGGCCGGTTACGAGCAGTACTTC. The encoded protein is CASSLYGGAGYEQYF.

The genes are TRBV2 and TRBJ2-3; D possibly corresponds to TRBD1 (5 bases). The germline gives CDR1 SNHLY, CDR2 FYNNEI. CDR3 length: 14 amino acids. Trimming removed 3 bases at V and 5 bases at J, with 12 bases between. The CDR3 DNA follows: TGTGCCAGCAGTGACAGGGTGTTAATAGATACGCAGTATTTT. It translates to CASSDRVLIDTQYF.

V usage is TRBV6-5 and J usage is TRBJ1-3; D possibly corresponds to TRBD1 (5 bases). The CDR3 covers 16 residues. Germline values: CDR1 MNHEY, CDR2 SVGAGI. Trimming cost V 2 bases and J 1 base, with 12 bases left between them. This chain's CDR3 is CASSYTPRGSGNTIYF. CDR3 in DNA: TGTGCCAGCAGTTACACCCCTCGGGGGTCTGGAAACACCATATATTTT.

For this clone: One end of the junction varies from germline; a read error may be responsible. The chain is built from TRBV6-5 and TRBJ1-1; the D gene is possibly TRBD1 (5 bases). Germline CDR1 is MNHEY and CDR2 is SVGAGI. This CDR3 spans 14 amino acids. The CDR3 region is CAGSTAQRGTEAFF. As DNA, the CDR3 is TGTGCCGGCAGTACCGCGCAGAGGGGCACTGAAGCTTTCTTT.

The genes are TRBV5-4 and TRBJ1-5; 11 bases are a match to TRBD1. V lost 7 bases and J lost 6; bases outside the gene matches: 9. The length of the CDR3 is 15 residues. Germline CDR1 and CDR2: SGHNT and YYREEE (reference sequence). CDR3 DNA sequence: TGTGCCAGCTCTATCTGGGGACAGGGGGTTCAGCCCCAGCATTTT. Translating gives CASSIWGQGVQPQHF.

The CDR3 nucleotides are TGTGCCAGCAGCTCCGACAGGGGGGTCAGGAATGAGCAGTTCTTC. Amino acids: CASSSDRGVRNEQFF. The rearrangement joins TRBV7-9 to TRBJ2-1, with 9 bases matching TRBD1. This CDR3 is 15 amino acids long. V shed 4 bases, J shed 7 bases, and the junction held 8 bases outside the gene matches. Germline lookup yields CDR1 SEHNR and CDR2 FQNEAQ (reference sequence).

The chain uses TRBV30 and TRBJ2-7; D is undetermined. Germline CDR1 and CDR2: GTSNPN and SVGIG (reference sequence). CDR3 length: 13 residues. V lost 2 bases and J 4 bases, leaving 12 bases between the germline ends. Here the CDR3 reads CAWSPHVGYEQYF. CDR3 nucleotide sequence: TGTGCCTGGAGTCCACACGTGGGGTACGAGCAGTACTTC.

This clone was detected only a few times. The chain's CDR3 is CASSPTGSFTDTQYF. The CDR3 bases are TGTGCCAGCAGCCCCACAGGGTCGTTCACAGATACGCAGTATTTT. The J gene is TRBJ2-3, the V gene TRBV9; the D gene is possibly TRBD1 (6 bases). Germline assignment: CDR1 SGDLS and CDR2 YYNGEE. V lost 4 bases to trimming and J lost 2 bases, with 14 bases between them. The CDR3 runs to 15 residues.